This T cell receptor (beta chain) is from a study of tumor and adjacent non-tumor tissue in lung cancer. Study-level information: There were 11 to 13 adenocarcinoma, a couple of squamous cell carcinoma and 1 small cell lung cancer cases. Around 4.2 million productive TCRbeta reads were obtained per sample on average.

Comments on this clonotype: The antigen is unknown.

Three rounds of nested PCR, following a modified ARM-PCR protocol, produced the TCRbeta library. Each CDR3 protein gets one entry after TCRdb re-called the multiplex PCR reads with MiXCR. This sample has 200,000 or so distinct CDR3 sequences, with 71% found just once. Study-wide results and limits: Normal lung showed higher cumulative top 100 clone frequency than tumor.

Trimming cost V 5 bases and J 10 bases, with 19 bases left between them. The CDR3 length is 14 residues. No cell sorting was done before RNA was extracted from the tissue. Chemotherapy-naive patients with new lung cancer underwent thoracic surgery in China, August–late 2014. The sample consisted of lung tumor tissue. This sequence was found in a man between 60 and 75 years old with non-small cell lung cancer. The rearrangement joins TRBV12-3 or TRBV12-4 to TRBJ2-3, with D tentatively TRBD1 or TRBD2 (7 bases each). The CDR3 loop reads CASSVVPGGDSQYF. The CDR3 nucleotides read TGTGCCAGCAGTGTAGTGCCAGGGGGGGATTCGCAGTATTTT.